Below are 19 T cell receptor beta chains sequenced from a single sample in a study of blood T cell repertoires in COVID-19 (dated by TCRdb to the early 2020s). Receptor amplification or capture employed the immunoSEQ multiplex PCR assay. TCRdb re-hosts the immuneACCESS table, in-frame sequences only. Its copies lack some clones; in the studies checked, an unresolved V gene accounts for under half of them, and the cause for the rest is not known. The sample table records some 190,000 clones; 86% of these occur just once. In total, the top ten clones hold under 30% of the sample. The material sequenced was PBMCs or T cells enriched from blood (not recorded which). The receptor source for this set is a woman between 40 and 50 years old in a cohort exposed to, infected with or recovered from COVID-19 (not recorded which).

The V call is TRBV7-9, the J call TRBJ2-3; D remains unclear. V shed 10 bases and J shed 0 bases, with 8 bases lying between them. The CDR3 runs to 12 residues. In germline, CDR1 is SEHNR, CDR2 FQNEAQ (reference sequence). DNA for the CDR3: TGTGCCACCCTCACTAGCACAGATACGCAGTATTTT. Translation gives CATLTSTDTQYF.

This clone has a single count. The chain joins TRBV5-1 to TRBJ2-3; 8 bases map to TRBD1. Germline values: CDR1 SGHRS, CDR2 YFSETQ. The junction had 4 bases not matched to a gene; V was cut back by 0 bases and J by 1 base. The CDR3 covers 16 residues. The CDR3 sequence: CASSLDQDRGTDTQYF. CDR3 in DNA: TGCGCCAGCAGCTTGGATCAGGACAGGGGCACAGATACGCAGTATTTT.

This clone was observed a few times. CDR3 sequence reads: CASSRRTMNTEAFF. The CDR3 DNA is TGTGCCAGCAGCCGTCGAACAATGAACACTGAAGCTTTCTTT. V usage is TRBV11-3 and J usage is TRBJ1-1; D gene uncertain. Deletions cut 5 bases from V and 0 bases from J, with 10 bases between. Looked up from germline, CDR1 is SGHNT and CDR2 is YENEEA. The CDR3 is 14 amino acids.

This rearrangement joins TRBV10-3 to TRBJ2-7; 9 nucleotides match TRBD2. Germline V gives CDR1 ENHRY, CDR2 SYGVKD. With V trimmed by 2 bases and J by 6 bases, 11 bases remained unmatched. CDR3 length equals 16 residues. CDR3 residues: CAISEPLSGGPLEQYF. The DNA of the CDR3 is TGTGCCATCAGTGAGCCCCTTAGCGGGGGACCCCTCGAGCAGTACTTC.

J is TRBJ2-1 and V is TRBV7-2; 7 positions agree with TRBD1. The CDR3 runs 12 residues. Trimming took 7 bases from V and 10 from J; bases not matched to a gene: 7. Germline CDR1 SGHTA, CDR2 FQGNSA. Written as DNA, the CDR3 is TGTGCCAGCAAAGACAGGGCTTTGGAGCAGTTCTTC. Translation: CASKDRALEQFF. Full variable domain (remainder filled in from reference TRBV7-2 and TRBJ2-1): GAGVSQSPSNKVTEKGKDVELRCDPISGHTALYWYRQSLGQGLEFLIYFQGNSAPDKSGLPSDRFSAERTGGSVSTLTIQRTQQEDSAVYLCASKDRALEQFFGPGTRLTVL.

J is TRBJ1-4 and V is TRBV6-5, with 7 bases fitting TRBD1. CDR3 length: 14 residues. Germline lookup yields CDR1 MNHEY and CDR2 SVGAGI. The V segment lost 2 bases and the J segment 7 bases; nucleotides outside the gene matches: 4. CDR3 nucleotide sequence: TGTGCCAGCAGTTACGGCCAGGGGGGTGAAAAACTGTTTTTT. Residues: CASSYGQGGEKLFF.

This sequence joins TRBV28 and TRBJ1-6; D perhaps matches TRBD1 (5 bases). CDR1 MDHEN and CDR2 SYDVKM come from the germline V gene. The CDR3 has 14 residues. The V gene lost 3 bases and the J gene lost 7 bases, with 10 bases spanning the gap. The CDR3 protein is CASSLIRGNSPLHF. DNA for the CDR3: TGTGCCAGCAGTTTGATTCGGGGGAATTCACCCCTCCACTTT.

The rearrangement joins TRBV11-3 to TRBJ1-1; no firm D call. The CDR3 spans 12 residues. In germline, CDR1 is SGHNT, CDR2 YENEEA. V was trimmed by 5 bases and J by 3 bases, leaving 7 bases between them. CDR3 sequence reads: CASSADYTEAFF. DNA for the CDR3: TGTGCCAGCAGCGCGGACTACACTGAAGCTTTCTTT.

The CDR3 loop reads CASSLAQGTDPGRGYTF. The DNA of the CDR3 is TGTGCCAGCAGCTTGGCCCAGGGGACAGATCCGGGTAGGGGCTACACCTTC. The chain joins TRBV5-4 to TRBJ1-2, with 7 bases that match TRBD1. Per the germline V gene, CDR1 is SGHNT and CDR2 is YYREEE (reference sequence). The junction had 16 bases not matched to a gene; V was cut back by 0 bases and J by 8 bases. The CDR3 covers 17 residues. The full variable domain, with the rest looked up from reference TRBV5-4 and TRBJ1-2, is ETGVTQSPTHLIKTRGQQVTLRCSSQSGHNTVSWYQQALGQGPQFIFQYYREEENGRGNFPPRFSGLQFPNYSSELNVNALELDDSALYLCASSLAQGTDPGRGYTFGSGTRLTVV.

This chain uses TRBV19 with TRBJ1-3, with 7 bases matching TRBD1. The ends lost 7 bases at V and 0 bases at J; junction bases unmatched: 6. This CDR3 has 15 amino acids. CDR1 is LNHDA, CDR2 SQIVND, per germline (reference sequence). DNA of the CDR3: TGTGCCAGTACCGGGACAGTGCCCTCTGGAAACACCATATATTTT. Translation: CASTGTVPSGNTIYF.

CDR3 residues: CASSLMSGGAGEQYF. DNA of the CDR3: TGTGCCAGCAGCTTAATGAGCGGGGGGGCGGGCGAGCAGTACTTC. The chain recombines TRBV11-2 with TRBJ2-7, with 10 bases identical to TRBD2. The germline V gene encodes CDR1 SGHAT and CDR2 FQNNGV. Trimming cost V 2 bases and J 6 bases; bases outside gene matches: 7. This CDR3 is built from 15 residues.

The chain uses TRBV7-2 and TRBJ1-1; the D gene is possibly TRBD1 (5 bases). Trimming removed 4 bases from V and 6 bases from J, with 15 bases in between. The CDR3 is made up of 14 amino acids. Germline V gives CDR1 SGHTA, CDR2 FQGNSA. The CDR3 loop is CASSSVGGSAEAFF. The CDR3 nucleotides are TGTGCCAGCAGCTCCGTGGGGGGGTCGGCTGAAGCTTTCTTT.

This clone was seen just once. V is TRBV19 and J is TRBJ1-2, with D perhaps matching TRBD1 (5 bases). This CDR3 spans 14 amino acids. The V and J ends lost 0 bases and 3 bases respectively, with 8 bases between them. CDR1 and CDR2 (germline): LNHDA, SQIVND (reference sequence). CDR3 amino acids: CASSIDSTDYGYTF. The CDR3 DNA reads as TGTGCCAGTAGTATAGATTCGACAGACTATGGCTACACCTTC.

The V and J genes are TRBV28 and TRBJ1-2, with a weak D call TRBD1 (5 bases). This CDR3 contains 14 residues. Germline loops: CDR1 MDHEN, CDR2 SYDVKM. Trimming left V 3 bases short and J 2 bases short, with 10 bases between. CDR3 sequence (DNA): TGTGCCAGCAGTTTTGGGGGGGGAAACTATGGCTACACCTTC. Translated: CASSFGGGNYGYTF.

The rearrangement uses TRBV5-1 and TRBJ2-7; D not resolved. The CDR3 is 14 amino acids. The V end was cut by 3 bases, the J end by 3 bases, with 13 bases between. Germline-derived CDR1 and CDR2 are SGHRS and YFSETQ. The CDR3 spells CASSSSSDFYEQYF. CDR3 sequence (DNA): TGCGCCAGCAGCTCCTCATCCGACTTCTACGAGCAGTACTTC.

This clone was seen just once. The chain has TRBV11-2 and TRBJ2-1; TRBD2 agrees at 8 bases. Trimming at V came to 3 bases and at J to 5 bases, leaving 3 bases not matched to a gene. CDR3 length: 14 amino acids. In germline, CDR1 is SGHAT, CDR2 FQNNGV. Written as DNA, the CDR3 is TGTGCCAGCAGCTTGACTAGCGCCAACAATGAGCAGTTCTTC. Its protein product is CASSLTSANNEQFF.

The chain recombines TRBV4-3 with TRBJ1-1; D uncertain. V was shortened by 0 bases and J by 1 base, with 9 bases between the two germline ends. CDR3 length: 15 residues. Per the germline V gene, CDR1 is LGHNA and CDR2 is YSLEER. CDR3 in amino acids: CASSQDRGTNTEAFF. CDR3 nucleotides: TGCGCCAGCAGCCAAGATCGGGGTACGAACACTGAAGCTTTCTTT.

The chain carries TRBV19 and TRBJ1-5; TRBD1 matches at 9 bases. This CDR3 comprises 15 residues. CDR1 and CDR2 from the germline V gene are LNHDA and SQIVND (reference sequence). After removal of 4 bases from V and 7 bases from J, the junction contained 8 bases not matched to a gene. CDR3 nucleotides: TGTGCCAGTAGTAACGAGGACAGGGGAAGGCAGCCCCAGCATTTT. It encodes CASSNEDRGRQPQHF.

The count of this clone is one. V and J are TRBV6-2 or TRBV6-3 and TRBJ2-2, with D hard to call. CDR1 and CDR2 (germline): MNHEY, SVGEGT. The CDR3 is made up of 14 amino acids. V was clipped by 6 bases and J by 3 bases, with 11 bases between them. CDR3 sequence: CASSHPTYTGELFF. The CDR3 DNA follows: TGTGCCAGCAGCCACCCGACTTACACCGGGGAGCTGTTTTTT.